This TCR beta chain was observed in a study of shared clonotypes between healthy human individuals. Repertoires were generated with immunoSEQ multiplex PCR, while TCRdb's copy carries only in-frame clones and drops some. The sample has 2 million or so clones; over 85% are singletons. This CDR3 region has 13 residues. Trimming removed 0 bases from V and 5 bases from J, with 7 bases in between. Looked up from germline, CDR1 is MNHNY and CDR2 is SVGAGI (reference sequence). This clone was observed a single time. The naive CD8 population came from CD45RO-negative cells selected for CCR7, without terminally differentiated effector memory CD45RA+ cells. Donors had no recently reported acute infections or vaccinations and were HIV-negative.

The chain joins TRBV6-6 to TRBJ1-1; D might be TRBD1 (6 bases). Sequenced sample: naive CD8+ T cells sorted from blood. This sequence originates from a man aged 18 to 35 in good health. The CDR3 DNA follows: TGTGCCAGCAGTTACTCGGGGGCGACTGAAGCTTTCTTT. Translated, it gives CASSYSGATEAFF.